The 21 T cell receptor beta chains in this list originate from one sample, sequenced in a study of T cells in Graves' hyperthyroidism and ophthalmopathy. Amplification yielded TCR beta CDR3 regions, with RNA transcripts as the source. RT-PCR in the first round (using the HTBI primer set) targeted the TCR CDR3. Each CDR3 protein is one row after TCRdb ran MiXCR on the multiplex PCR reads. The sample has fewer than 200,000 distinct CDR3 sequences; about 9% are singletons. The specimen sequenced was blood. The receptors come from a woman aged 18-35 years with Graves' hyperthyroidism that later progressed to Graves' ophthalmopathy.

This clonotype was picked up many times. The rearrangement joins TRBV27 to TRBJ2-5; 13 bases fit TRBD2. Germline CDR1 MNHEY, CDR2 SMNVEV (reference sequence). The CDR3 runs to 15 residues. Unmatched junction bases numbered 6, after V lost 4 bases and J lost 7 bases. CDR3 bases: TGTGCCAGCAGTTCAGGGACTAGCGGGATTTGGACCCAGTACTTC. Translation gives CASSSGTSGIWTQYF.

This rearrangement joins TRBV12-3 or TRBV12-4 to TRBJ1-3, with 8 bases lining up with TRBD1. Germline trimming cut 5 bases from V and 2 bases from J; bases unmatched to any gene: 5. This CDR3 has 15 residues. CDR3 residues: CASSLETGAGNTIYF. The CDR3 DNA follows: TGTGCCAGCAGTCTAGAGACAGGGGCTGGAAACACCATATATTTT.

This clonotype was seen ten or more times. The rearrangement links TRBV6-1 to TRBJ2-1, with 9 nucleotides matching TRBD1. V was pared by 6 bases and J by 7 bases, with 10 bases of the junction left unmatched. Germline V gene lookup returns CDR1 MNHNS and CDR2 SASEGT. The CDR3 is made up of 15 amino acids. The CDR3 loop is CASRPGTGSRNEQFF. The CDR3 DNA sequence: TGTGCCAGCAGACCAGGGACAGGGAGTCGGAATGAGCAGTTCTTC.

This clonotype occurred many times. The CDR3 DNA reads as TGTGCCAGCAGCTTAGTGGGGCGGGGGGCCTACGAGCAGTACTTC. Translation: CASSLVGRGAYEQYF. This rearrangement joins TRBV7-2 to TRBJ2-7; TRBD2 aligns across 8 bases. Germline V CDR1 and CDR2: SGHTA, FQGNSA. V shed 1 base, J shed 2 bases, and the junction held 4 bases outside the gene matches. The length of the CDR3 is 15 residues. Filled out from reference TRBV7-2 and TRBJ2-7, the complete variable domain reads GAGVSQSPSNKVTEKGKDVELRCDPISGHTALYWYRQSLGQGLEFLIYFQGNSAPDKSGLPSDRFSAERTGGSVSTLTIQRTQQEDSAVYLCASSLVGRGAYEQYFGPGTRLTVT.

This clonotype was seen many times. The rearrangement links TRBV12-3 or TRBV12-4 to TRBJ1-3; 8 nucleotides line up with TRBD1. The junction had 3 bases not matched to a gene; V was cut back by 6 bases and J by 2 bases. The length of the CDR3 is 14 residues. The CDR3 protein is CASRRQGTGNTIYF. CDR3 DNA sequence: TGTGCCAGCAGACGACAGGGGACTGGAAACACCATATATTTT.

In this sample, this clonotype turned up a few times. V usage is TRBV6-6 and J usage is TRBJ2-3, with TRBD2 matching 7 bases. The CDR3 loop spans 15 amino acids. Unmatched junction bases numbered 3, after V lost 2 bases and J lost 1 base. Germline V gives CDR1 MNHNY, CDR2 SVGAGI (reference sequence). CDR3 sequence (DNA): TGTGCCAGCAGTTACCGGGCGGGGGGCACAGATACGCAGTATTTT. Protein sequence: CASSYRAGGTDTQYF.

This clonotype was observed at least ten times. This chain joins TRBV6-2 or TRBV6-3 and TRBJ2-2, with a possible D match to TRBD1 (6 bases). This CDR3 comprises 14 residues. The V end was cut by 6 bases, the J end by 4 bases, with 12 bases between. Germline CDR1 and CDR2: MNHEY and SVGEGT. DNA for the CDR3: TGTGCCAGCAGGGGGGCCTTTGCCACCGGGGAGCTGTTTTTT. It encodes CASRGAFATGELFF.

This clonotype was counted ten times or more. The CDR3 spells CASSEASGSSYEQYF. The CDR3, as DNA: TGTGCCAGCAGTGAAGCTAGCGGGAGCTCCTACGAGCAGTACTTC. The chain employs TRBV6-1 and TRBJ2-7; 9 bases map to TRBD2. The CDR3 contains 15 residues. The J segment lost 0 bases and the V segment lost 0 bases, leaving 0 bases of the junction unmatched. CDR1 is MNHNS, CDR2 SASEGT, per germline.

This clonotype was seen repeatedly, ten times or more. As DNA, the CDR3 is TGTGCCAGCAGCGCAAATGGACTAGCGGGGGGCGCAGATACGCAGTATTTT. It codes for CASSANGLAGGADTQYF. The chain has TRBV7-9 and TRBJ2-3; 14 nucleotides agree with TRBD2. Germline CDR1 and CDR2: SEHNR and FQNEAQ (reference sequence). With 5 bases clipped from V and 4 bases from J, the junction kept 8 bases outside the gene matches. CDR3 length: 17 amino acids.

V and J are TRBV20-1 and TRBJ2-3; the D call may be TRBD1 or TRBD2 (5 bases each). CDR1 and CDR2 from the germline V gene are DFQATT and SNEGSKA (reference sequence). CDR3 length equals 15 residues. V shed 0 bases and J shed 3 bases, with 13 bases lying between them. The CDR3 region has the DNA TGCAGTGCTAGAGATTGGGGGAAAGCTACAGATACGCAGTATTTT. This encodes CSARDWGKATDTQYF.

This clonotype was seen repeatedly, ten times or more. The chain joins TRBV3-1 to TRBJ2-7; unclear D gene. V shed 1 base and J shed 3 bases, with 13 bases lying between them. Germline-derived CDR1 and CDR2 are LGHDT and YNNKEL (reference sequence). CDR3 length equals 15 residues. The CDR3 DNA reads TGTGCCAGCAGCCAAGGTCGTCAGTCCAACTACGAGCAGTACTTC. Its protein is CASSQGRQSNYEQYF.

This clonotype was observed many times. The chain links TRBV7-8 to TRBJ2-5, with 7 nucleotides matching TRBD2. Germline trimming cut 1 base from V and 7 bases from J; bases unmatched to any gene: 6. The CDR3 runs 14 residues. Germline-derived CDR1 and CDR2 are SGHVS and FQNEAQ. The CDR3 DNA is TGTGCCAGCAGCTTAGTGGGGCTAGCGGTGACCCAGTACTTC. It codes for CASSLVGLAVTQYF.

V is TRBV27 and J is TRBJ2-7; D possibly corresponds to TRBD2 (5 bases). The CDR3 sequence is 12 residues long. CDR1 and CDR2 (germline): MNHEY, SMNVEV (reference sequence). Trimming stripped 8 bases from V and 3 bases from J, with 11 bases between. CDR3: CASLLGGYEQYF. In DNA form, the CDR3 reads TGTGCCAGCCTACTAGGCGGCTACGAGCAGTACTTC.

There are many counts of this clonotype. This chain uses TRBV7-9 with TRBJ1-6; D is uncertain. Between the trimmed V and J ends, which lost 1 base and 11 bases, there was a span of 21 bases. The CDR3 consists of 17 residues. Germline V gene data show CDR1 as SEHNR and CDR2 as FQNEAQ (reference sequence). The CDR3 bases are TGTGCCAGCAGCTTAGTCCCCATGAGAACGAGTACGCCACCCCTCCACTTT. Amino acids: CASSLVPMRTSTPPLHF.

This clonotype turned up a few times. The chain joins TRBV6-5 to TRBJ2-1; the match to TRBD2 covers 13 bases. V was pared by 2 bases and J by 5 bases, with 0 bases of the junction left unmatched. CDR1 is MNHEY and CDR2 is SVGAGI in the germline V gene. The CDR3 loop spans 15 amino acids. For the CDR3, the DNA is TGTGCCAGCAGTTACGGGACTAGCGGGGACAATGAGCAGTTCTTC. The encoded protein is CASSYGTSGDNEQFF.

This clonotype was found a few times. The chain joins TRBV4-1 to TRBJ2-5; 10 nucleotides match TRBD2. CDR3 size: 18 residues. CDR1 and CDR2 (germline): MGHRA, YSYEKL. The ends lost 1 base at V and 4 bases at J; junction bases unmatched: 12. The CDR3 protein is CASSQGLAGVGLGETQYF. The CDR3 DNA is TGCGCCAGCAGCCAAGGGCTAGCGGGAGTGGGATTAGGAGAGACCCAGTACTTC.

Only a few counts were recorded for this clonotype. This CDR3 reads CASSISSGSVDEQFF. CDR3 coding DNA: TGTGCCAGTAGTATCTCTAGCGGGAGCGTCGATGAGCAGTTCTTC. V gene TRBV19 combines with J gene TRBJ2-1; 10 bases match TRBD2. Unmatched junction bases numbered 7, after V lost 3 bases and J lost 8 bases. Germline V gene lookup returns CDR1 LNHDA and CDR2 SQIVND (reference sequence). The CDR3 runs to 15 residues. The whole variable domain, remainder taken from reference TRBV19 and TRBJ2-1, is DGGITQSPKYLFRKEGQNVTLSCEQNLNHDAMYWYRQDPGQGLRLIYYSQIVNDFQKGDIAEGYSVSREKKESFPLTVTSAQKNPTAFYLCASSISSGSVDEQFFGPGTRLTVL.

This clonotype was observed at least ten times. The chain couples TRBV30 to TRBJ2-5, with D perhaps TRBD2 (5 bases). Germline CDR1 and CDR2: GTSNPN and SVGIG (reference sequence). This CDR3 comprises 13 residues. V was cut by 5 bases and J by 5 bases, with 15 bases left in between. DNA for the CDR3: TGTGCCTGGCAAACGAGGGCGCCTGAGACCCAGTACTTC. This sequence encodes CAWQTRAPETQYF. Variable domain in full (rest from reference TRBV30 and TRBJ2-5): SQTIHQWPATLVQPVGSPLSLECTVEGTSNPNLYWYRQAAGRGLQLLFYSVGIGQISSEVPQNLSASRPQDRQFILSSKKLLLSDSGFYLCAWQTRAPETQYFGPGTRLLVL.

This clonotype was detected ten times or more. The chain has TRBV28 and TRBJ2-7; no reliable D call. This CDR3 is 12 amino acids long. Trimming cost V 5 bases and J 3 bases, with 8 bases left between them. Germline CDR1 and CDR2: MDHEN and SYDVKM. The CDR3 sequence: CASSPGGYEQYF. The CDR3 coding sequence is TGTGCCAGCAGTCCCGGCGGCTACGAGCAGTACTTC.

This clonotype was seen at least ten times. The chain is built from TRBV3-1 and TRBJ2-7; 7 bases are shared with TRBD1. This CDR3 is built from 15 residues. The trim removed 4 bases at V and 0 bases at J, leaving 6 bases unmatched. CDR1 is LGHDT, CDR2 YNNKEL, per germline (reference sequence). Here the CDR3 reads CASSRRGQSSYEQYF. The DNA for the CDR3 is TGTGCCAGCAGCCGTAGGGGACAGTCCTCCTACGAGCAGTACTTC.

Ten or more counts support this clonotype. The chain joins TRBV27 to TRBJ1-2; D not resolved. Germline V gene data show CDR1 as MNHEY and CDR2 as SMNVEV (reference sequence). The CDR3 totals 15 residues. Between the trimmed V and J ends, which lost 2 bases and 7 bases, there was a span of 17 bases. The CDR3 DNA sequence: TGTGCCAGCAGTTTAAGGGAGGGAGGGCAGAGTGGCTACACCTTC. Its translation is CASSLREGGQSGYTF.